These T cell receptor beta chains were read from a single sample in a study of CD8+ T cells in alopecia areata. Clones were read by immunoSEQ multiplex PCR, and TCRdb kept only the in-frame ones, dropping some. Counted here are 170,000 or so clones, roughly 65% occurring once; the ten biggest clones make up roughly 0.99%. The sequencing here drew on CD4+ T cells sorted from blood, taken at week 4, from a patient treated with tofacitinib. Receptors originate from a human donor with alopecia areata. The CDR3 runs from the conserved cysteine through the conserved F or W. D genes are given only for firm matches. Size values are once, few and many counts, or a class for expanded clones, and some rows have none.

CASSGDRSGGGYTF | TGTGCCAGCAGTGGTGATCGTTCCGGGGGTGGCTACACCTTC | TRBJ1-2 | 14 | TRBV2 | - | once
CSVRWTVNTGELFF | TGCAGCGTTCGCTGGACTGTGAACACCGGGGAGCTGTTTTTT | TRBJ2-2 | 14 | TRBV29-1 | - | -
CASSRETGELFF | TGTGCCAGCAGCCGGGAGACCGGGGAGCTGTTTTTT | TRBJ2-2 | 12 | TRBV25-1 | - | once
CASSPGVGELFF | TGTGCCAGCAGTCCAGGGGTCGGGGAGCTGTTTTTT | TRBJ2-2 | 12 | TRBV6-1 | - | -
CSVEVRATYGYTF | TGCAGCGTTGAGGTCAGGGCGACCTATGGCTACACCTTC | TRBJ1-2 | 13 | TRBV29-1 | - | -
CATLRRGRGYGYTF | TGTGCCACCCTAAGGCGGGGCAGGGGCTATGGCTACACCTTC | TRBJ1-2 | 14 | TRBV5-6 | - | -
CASSPRAGGNIQYF | TGCGCCAGCAGCCCGAGGGCAGGGGGAAACATTCAGTACTTC | TRBJ2-4 | 14 | TRBV5-1 | TRBD1 | few
CSGTYGTGSTEAFF | TGCAGCGGAACATACGGGACAGGTAGCACTGAAGCTTTCTTT | TRBJ1-1 | 14 | TRBV29-1 | TRBD1 | -
CASSVPTGGMTNTEAFF | TGCGCCAGCAGCGTACCGACAGGGGGAATGACGAACACTGAAGCTTTCTTT | TRBJ1-1 | 17 | TRBV5-1 | TRBD1 | few
CAISEYAGTGDSPLHF | TGTGCCATCAGTGAGTACGCCGGGACAGGGGATTCACCCCTCCACTTT | TRBJ1-6 | 16 | TRBV10-3 | TRBD1 | few
CASGDRVWGEQFF | TGTGCTAGTGGGGACAGGGTATGGGGTGAGCAGTTCTTC | TRBJ2-1 | 13 | TRBV12-5 | TRBD1 | -
CASSDQGNSPLHF | TGCGCCAGCAGCGATCAGGGGAATTCACCCCTCCACTTT | TRBJ1-6 | 13 | TRBV5-1 | - | few
CAWRPGTLTDTQYF | TGTGCCTGGAGGCCCGGGACACTCACAGATACGCAGTATTTT | TRBJ2-3 | 14 | TRBV30 | - | -
CSGNTDTQYF | TGCAGCGGTAACACAGATACGCAGTATTTT | TRBJ2-3 | 10 | TRBV29-1 | - | -
CASSPSRDRSGANVLTF | TGTGCCAGTAGTCCCAGCCGAGACAGATCCGGGGCCAACGTCCTGACTTTC | TRBJ2-6 | 17 | TRBV19 | - | -
CASSPRRVNTEAFF | TGTGCCAGCTCACCACGGAGAGTGAACACTGAAGCTTTCTTT | TRBJ1-1 | 14 | TRBV18 | - | -
CSVPLGGVNTEAFF | TGCAGCGTTCCGTTAGGAGGGGTAAACACTGAAGCTTTCTTT | TRBJ1-1 | 14 | TRBV29-1 | - | -
CASSYPGLYEQYF | TGTGCCAGCAGTTACCCGGGCCTCTACGAGCAGTACTTC | TRBJ2-7 | 13 | TRBV6-5 | - | -
CAWRQGDYGYTF | TGTGCCTGGCGACAGGGTGACTATGGCTACACCTTC | TRBJ1-2 | 12 | TRBV30 | TRBD1 | -
CASSLQRNGYTF | TGTGCCAGCAGCCTCCAACGGAATGGCTACACCTTC | TRBJ1-2 | 12 | TRBV7-9 | - | -
CATRWQFGTEAFF | TGTGCCACCCGGTGGCAGTTTGGCACTGAAGCTTTCTTT | TRBJ1-1 | 13 | TRBV2 | - | once
CSVSRYTGELFF | TGCAGCGTTAGCAGATACACCGGGGAGCTGTTTTTT | TRBJ2-2 | 12 | TRBV29-1 | - | few
CASGGGGIAFF | TGTGCCAGCGGGGGTGGTGGTATTGCTTTCTTT | TRBJ1-1 | 11 | TRBV2 | - | once
CASSPTGVQPQHF | TGTGCCAGCTCACCAACAGGGGTTCAGCCCCAGCATTTT | TRBJ1-5 | 13 | TRBV18 | TRBD1 | -
CAWSGGTKETQYF | TGTGCCTGGAGCGGGGGAACCAAAGAGACCCAGTACTTC | TRBJ2-5 | 13 | TRBV30 | - | -
CASSPQGGGSSPLHF | TGTGCCAGCTCACCACAGGGTGGGGGAAGCTCACCCCTCCACTTT | TRBJ1-6 | 15 | TRBV18 | - | few
CAWSGGGQGNTIYF | TGTGCCTGGAGTGGCGGGGGGCAAGGAAACACCATATATTTT | TRBJ1-3 | 14 | TRBV30 | - | -
CAWSVGPRTTEAFF | TGTGCCTGGAGTGTGGGTCCTCGCACCACTGAAGCTTTCTTT | TRBJ1-1 | 14 | TRBV30 | - | once
CAWSVTQTQETQYF | TGTGCCTGGAGTGTTACACAGACCCAAGAGACCCAGTACTTC | TRBJ2-5 | 14 | TRBV30 | - | -
CASRDSLGYGYTF | TGTGCCAGTCGGGACAGTTTAGGCTATGGCTACACCTTC | TRBJ1-2 | 13 | TRBV19 | TRBD1 | -